A single sample gave rise to the 19 T cell receptor beta chains below, sequenced in a study of blood T cell repertoires in COVID-19 (TCRdb year 2020). Libraries were constructed by the immunoSEQ multiplex PCR assay. TCRdb re-hosts the immuneACCESS table, in-frame sequences only. Its copies lack some clones; in the studies checked, an unresolved V gene accounts for under half of them, and the cause for the rest is not known. Recorded for this sample are over 60,000 clones; 65% to 90% of them occurred a single time. The ten most abundant clones make up less than 1.5% of the sample. The specimen was peripheral blood. Receptors were obtained from a middle-aged man with acute or convalescent COVID-19.

There are a few counts of this clone. The V gene is TRBV9, the J gene TRBJ2-1, with D tentatively TRBD2 (5 bases). Germline V gives CDR1 SGDLS, CDR2 YYNGEE. This CDR3 comprises 16 residues. V shed 3 bases and J shed 0 bases, with 13 bases lying between them. The CDR3 protein is CASSASSLSSYNEQFF. In DNA, the CDR3 is TGTGCCAGCAGCGCCTCTAGCCTAAGCTCCTACAATGAGCAGTTCTTC.

The chain employs TRBV29-1 and TRBJ1-3; D ambiguous. Germline assignment: CDR1 SQVTM and CDR2 ANQGSEA. The CDR3 is 13 residues long. V lost 5 bases and J 0 bases, leaving 8 bases between the germline ends. This CDR3 is CSVLADSGNTIYF. The DNA of the CDR3 is TGCAGCGTTCTGGCGGACTCTGGAAACACCATATATTTT.

The chain recombines TRBV19 with TRBJ2-7; D may be TRBD1 (5 bases). Germline loops: CDR1 LNHDA, CDR2 SQIVND (reference sequence). This CDR3 is 13 amino acids long. V was cut by 1 base and J by 7 bases, with 11 bases left in between. The CDR3 loop reads CASSIGGAKEQYF. CDR3 coding DNA: TGTGCCAGTAGTATAGGTGGGGCTAAGGAGCAGTACTTC.

V and J are TRBV27 and TRBJ2-3, with a tentative D call TRBD1 (7 bases). Germline assignment: CDR1 MNHEY and CDR2 SMNVEV (reference sequence). This CDR3 has 15 residues. The V and J ends lost 5 bases and 2 bases respectively, with 14 bases between them. The CDR3 DNA is TGTGCCAGCAGTATCAGGGGGGCCCCCACAGATACGCAGTATTTT. Its protein product is CASSIRGAPTDTQYF.

This sequence joins TRBV28 and TRBJ2-7; weak D call: TRBD2 (5 bases). The germline CDR1 and CDR2 sequences are MDHEN and SYDVKM. This CDR3 has 14 amino acids. V shed 11 bases and J shed 1 base, with 18 bases lying between them. This CDR3 reads CASYGGSLSYEQYF. DNA of the CDR3: TGTGCCTCATACGGAGGCAGTTTATCCTACGAGCAGTACTTC.

CDR3 bases: TGTGCCATCAGTGAGGGGGCTTTCGCCTCCTACGAGCAGTACTTC. Protein sequence: CAISEGAFASYEQYF. The chain combines TRBV10-3 with TRBJ2-7, with D possibly TRBD1 on 5 matching bases. The germline V gene has CDR1 ENHRY and CDR2 SYGVKD. V was clipped by 2 bases and J by 0 bases, with 11 bases between them. The CDR3 runs to 15 residues.

This clone showed up just a few times. V is TRBV2 and J is TRBJ1-2; D call uncertain. V dropped 0 bases and J dropped 1 base, with 6 bases sitting between them. Germline assignment: CDR1 SNHLY and CDR2 FYNNEI. The CDR3 is 14 amino acids. CDR3 protein: CASSEARNNYGYTF. The CDR3 DNA sequence: TGTGCCAGCAGTGAAGCGCGGAATAACTATGGCTACACCTTC.

A few counts support this clone. The gene calls are TRBV6-2 or TRBV6-3 and TRBJ1-2, with TRBD1 matching over 7 bases. Germline CDR1 and CDR2: MNHEY and SVGEGT. V shed 6 bases and J 2 bases; nucleotides not matched to a gene: 9. The CDR3 length is 15 residues. The CDR3 DNA follows: TGTGCCAGCAGCAGACCGTCGGGACAGAACTATGGCTACACCTTC. Its translation: CASSRPSGQNYGYTF.

The rearrangement uses TRBV11-2 and TRBJ2-1; 7 nucleotides line up with TRBD2. CDR1 and CDR2 from the germline V gene are SGHAT and FQNNGV. Trimming at V came to 5 bases and at J to 9 bases, leaving 19 bases not matched to a gene. This CDR3 contains 17 residues. CDR3 nucleotide sequence: TGTGCCAGCAGCCGATCTGGGCGGGGGAACGCTAGGGGTGAGCAGTTCTTC. This translates into CASSRSGRGNARGEQFF.

The chain has TRBV30 and TRBJ1-3, with unresolved D. This CDR3 spans 15 amino acids. Germline values: CDR1 GTSNPN, CDR2 SVGIG (reference sequence). Trimming removed 2 bases at V and 4 bases at J, with 15 bases between. CDR3 DNA sequence: TGTGCCTGGAGTCTTAAACCCGGCGGAGGAAACACCATATATTTT. Translation: CAWSLKPGGGNTIYF.

The chain links TRBV12-3 or TRBV12-4 to TRBJ2-5; D is unresolved. The V end was cut by 1 base, the J end by 5 bases, with 5 bases between. This CDR3 spans 12 amino acids. DNA of the CDR3: TGTGCCAGCAGTTTAGGTCCTGAGACCCAGTACTTC. Encoded protein: CASSLGPETQYF.

The chain employs TRBV11-3 and TRBJ2-1, with 9 nucleotides matching TRBD1. J was trimmed by 8 bases and V by 6 bases; bases with no gene match: 8. This CDR3 comprises 14 residues. Germline-derived CDR1 and CDR2 are SGHNT and YENEEA. The CDR3 DNA is TGTGCCAGCAGTCGACAGGGGGATTATCATGAGCAGTTCTTC. Protein product: CASSRQGDYHEQFF.

The rearrangement uses TRBV11-3 and TRBJ1-6; D is possibly TRBD1 (6 bases). The germline V gene has CDR1 SGHNT and CDR2 YENEEA. Trimming left V 2 bases short and J 7 bases short, with 9 bases between. The CDR3 covers 14 residues. CDR3 sequence: CASSLWTENSPLHF. The DNA for the CDR3 is TGTGCCAGCAGCTTATGGACAGAGAATTCACCCCTCCACTTT.

This chain joins TRBV7-2 and TRBJ2-3, with TRBD1 as a possible D gene (6 bases). This CDR3 spans 16 amino acids. CDR1 SGHTA and CDR2 FQGNSA come from the germline V gene. The germline V and J ends were trimmed by 5 bases and 3 bases, with 18 bases remaining between them. CDR3 residues: CASSPGETGVTDTQYF. The DNA for the CDR3 is TGTGCCAGCAGCCCCGGGGAGACAGGAGTGACAGATACGCAGTATTTT.

This rearrangement joins TRBV30 to TRBJ2-7; no firm D call. V lost 1 base and J 4 bases, leaving 5 bases between the germline ends. Germline CDR1 is GTSNPN and CDR2 is SVGIG (reference sequence). There are 11 residues in the CDR3. CDR3 sequence reads: CAWSDTYEQYF. Here the CDR3 DNA reads TGTGCCTGGAGTGATACATACGAGCAGTACTTC.

This rearrangement joins TRBV19 to TRBJ2-2; D unresolved. CDR3 size: 14 residues. Germline lookup yields CDR1 LNHDA and CDR2 SQIVND (reference sequence). The V end was cut by 6 bases, the J end by 0 bases, with 8 bases between. In nucleotides, the CDR3 is TGTGCCAGTAGGGCATTCGCGAACACCGGGGAGCTGTTTTTT. Translation: CASRAFANTGELFF.

The chain uses TRBV3-1 (or the pseudogene TRBV3-2) and TRBJ2-6; 11 nucleotides align to TRBD2. Germline CDR1 and CDR2: LGHDT and YNNKEL (reference sequence). V lost 0 bases and J lost 0; bases outside the gene matches: 4. This CDR3 is built from 19 residues. CDR3 coding DNA: TGTGCCAGCAGCCAAGATCTAGCGGGGGGTAGCTCTGGGGCCAACGTCCTGACTTTC. Residues: CASSQDLAGGSSGANVLTF.

The chain combines TRBV19 with TRBJ2-7; 13 positions match TRBD2. Per germline, CDR1 LNHDA and CDR2 SQIVND (reference sequence). The ends lost 4 bases at V and 0 bases at J; junction bases unmatched: 12. The CDR3 sequence is 19 residues long. In DNA form, the CDR3 reads TGTGCCAGTAGTACCCGCGGACTAGCGGGGGAATACAGCTCCTACGAGCAGTACTTC. Translating it yields CASSTRGLAGEYSSYEQYF.

This clone was counted only a few times. The genes are TRBV3-1 (or the pseudogene TRBV3-2) and TRBJ1-5; tentatively, D is TRBD1 (6 bases). The germline V gene has CDR1 LGHDT and CDR2 YNNKEL (reference sequence). The ends were cut back, 11 bases at V and 11 bases at J, with 22 bases in the middle. This CDR3 is 13 amino acids long. CDR3 coding DNA: TGTGCCTCCGGGGAGGGGGGTTTCCGGGCCCAGCATTTT. Translated: CASGEGGFRAQHF.